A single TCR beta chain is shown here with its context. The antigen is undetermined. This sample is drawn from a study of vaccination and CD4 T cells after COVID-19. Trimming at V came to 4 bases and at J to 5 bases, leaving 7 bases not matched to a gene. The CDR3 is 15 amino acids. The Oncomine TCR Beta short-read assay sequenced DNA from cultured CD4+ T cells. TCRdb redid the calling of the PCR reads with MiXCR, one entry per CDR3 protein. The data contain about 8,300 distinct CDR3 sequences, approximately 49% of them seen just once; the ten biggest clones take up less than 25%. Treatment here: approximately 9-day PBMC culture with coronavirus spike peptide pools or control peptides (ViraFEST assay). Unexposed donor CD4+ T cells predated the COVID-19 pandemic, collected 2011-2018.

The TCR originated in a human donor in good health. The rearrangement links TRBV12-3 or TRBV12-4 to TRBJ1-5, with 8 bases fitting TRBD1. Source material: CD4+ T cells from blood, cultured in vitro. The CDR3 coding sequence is TGTGCCAGCAGTTATCAGGGGGCTAGGGATCAGCCCCAGCATTTT. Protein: CASSYQGARDQPQHF.